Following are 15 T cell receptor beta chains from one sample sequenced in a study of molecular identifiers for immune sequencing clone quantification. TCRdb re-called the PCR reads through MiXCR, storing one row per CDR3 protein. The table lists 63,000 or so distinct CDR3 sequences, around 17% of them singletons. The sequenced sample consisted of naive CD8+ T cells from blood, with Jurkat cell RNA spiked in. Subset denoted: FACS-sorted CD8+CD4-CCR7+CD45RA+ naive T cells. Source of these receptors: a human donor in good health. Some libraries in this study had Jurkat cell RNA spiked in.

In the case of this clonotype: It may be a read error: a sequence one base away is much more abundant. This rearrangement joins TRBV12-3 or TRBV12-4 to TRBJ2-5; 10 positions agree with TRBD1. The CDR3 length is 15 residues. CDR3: CASSQPGQGKETQHF. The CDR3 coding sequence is TGTGCCAGCAGTCAACCGGGACAGGGGAAAGAGACCCAGCACTTC.

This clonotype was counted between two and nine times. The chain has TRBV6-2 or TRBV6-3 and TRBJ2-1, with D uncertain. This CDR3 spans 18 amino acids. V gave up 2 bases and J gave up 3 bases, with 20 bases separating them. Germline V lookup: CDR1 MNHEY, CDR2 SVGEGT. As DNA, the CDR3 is TGTGCCAGCAGTTACCCCGCTGACAAAGGTTTGATCTACAATGAGCAGTTCTTC. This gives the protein CASSYPADKGLIYNEQFF.

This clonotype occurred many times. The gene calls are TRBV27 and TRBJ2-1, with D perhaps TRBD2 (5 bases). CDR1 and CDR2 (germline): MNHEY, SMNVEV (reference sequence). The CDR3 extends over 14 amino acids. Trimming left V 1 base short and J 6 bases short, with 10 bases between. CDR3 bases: TGTGCCAGCAGTTTATTCGTGAGCGGCAATGAGCAGTTCTTC. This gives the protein CASSLFVSGNEQFF.

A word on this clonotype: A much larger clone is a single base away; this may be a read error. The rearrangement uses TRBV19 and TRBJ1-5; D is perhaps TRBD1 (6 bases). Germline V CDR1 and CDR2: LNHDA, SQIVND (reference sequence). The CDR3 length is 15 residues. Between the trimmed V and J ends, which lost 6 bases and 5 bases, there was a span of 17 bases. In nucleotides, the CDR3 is TGTGCCAGTAGCCTCGGACAGCTGCAAGATCAGCCCCAGCATTTT. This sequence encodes CASSLGQLQDQPQHF. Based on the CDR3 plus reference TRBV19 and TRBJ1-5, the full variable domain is DGGITQSPKYLFRKEGQNVTLSCEQNLNHDAMYWYRQDPGQGLRLIYYSQIVNDFQKGDIAEGYSVSREKKESFPLTVTSAQKNPTAFYLCASSLGQLQDQPQHFGDGTRLSIL.

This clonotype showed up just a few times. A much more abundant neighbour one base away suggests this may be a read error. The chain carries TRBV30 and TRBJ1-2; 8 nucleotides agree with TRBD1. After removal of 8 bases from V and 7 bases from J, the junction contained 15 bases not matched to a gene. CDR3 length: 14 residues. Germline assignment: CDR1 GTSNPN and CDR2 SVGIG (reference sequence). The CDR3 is CARIPPGQAFGYTF. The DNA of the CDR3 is TGTGCCCGGATTCCACCGGGACAGGCTTTTGGCTACACCTTC.

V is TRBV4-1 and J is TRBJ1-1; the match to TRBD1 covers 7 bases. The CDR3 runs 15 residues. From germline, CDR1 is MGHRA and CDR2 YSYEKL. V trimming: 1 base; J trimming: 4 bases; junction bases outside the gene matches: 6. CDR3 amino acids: CASSQGHRGSTEAFF. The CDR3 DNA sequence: TGCGCCAGCAGCCAAGGGCACAGGGGTAGCACTGAAGCTTTCTTT.

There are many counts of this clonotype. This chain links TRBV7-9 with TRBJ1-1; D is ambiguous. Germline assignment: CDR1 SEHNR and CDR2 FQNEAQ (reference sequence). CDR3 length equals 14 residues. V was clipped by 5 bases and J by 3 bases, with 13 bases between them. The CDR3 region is CASSPSLVDTEAFF. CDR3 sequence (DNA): TGTGCCAGCAGCCCATCACTCGTCGACACTGAAGCTTTCTTT.

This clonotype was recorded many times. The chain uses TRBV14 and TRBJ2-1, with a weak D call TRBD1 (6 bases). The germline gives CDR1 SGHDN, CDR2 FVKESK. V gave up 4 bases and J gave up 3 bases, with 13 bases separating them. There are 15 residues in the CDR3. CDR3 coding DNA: TGTGCCAGCAGCCCCTTCGGACAGCTCTACAATGAGCAGTTCTTC. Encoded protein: CASSPFGQLYNEQFF.

The CDR3 region has the DNA TGTGCCAGCAGCCAATCCCTACAATACTCCTACGAGCAGTACTTC. Its protein is CASSQSLQYSYEQYF. The chain couples TRBV6-2 or TRBV6-3 to TRBJ2-7; D uncertain. This CDR3 region has 15 residues. Trimming shortened V by 6 bases and J by 0 bases, and 15 bases separated the two germline ends. Germline-derived CDR1 and CDR2 are MNHEY and SVGEGT.

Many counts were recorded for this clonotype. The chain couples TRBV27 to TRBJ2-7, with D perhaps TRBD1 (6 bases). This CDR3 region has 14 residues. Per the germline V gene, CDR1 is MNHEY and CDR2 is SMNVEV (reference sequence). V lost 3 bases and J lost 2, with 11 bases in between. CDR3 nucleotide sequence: TGTGCCAGCAGTTTGTCCAGGGGACCCTACGAGCAGTACTTC. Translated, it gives CASSLSRGPYEQYF.

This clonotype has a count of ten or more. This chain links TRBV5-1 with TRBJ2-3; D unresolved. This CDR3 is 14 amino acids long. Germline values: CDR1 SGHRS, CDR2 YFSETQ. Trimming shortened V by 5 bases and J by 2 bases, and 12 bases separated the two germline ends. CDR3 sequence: CASRVDTFTDTQYF. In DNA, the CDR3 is TGCGCCAGCAGAGTAGACACCTTCACAGATACGCAGTATTTT. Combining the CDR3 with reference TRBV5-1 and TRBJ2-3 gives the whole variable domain KAGVTQTPRYLIKTRGQQVTLSCSPISGHRSVSWYQQTPGQGLQFLFEYFSETQRNKGNFPGRFSGRQFSNSRSEMNVSTLELGDSALYLCASRVDTFTDTQYFGPGTRLTVL.

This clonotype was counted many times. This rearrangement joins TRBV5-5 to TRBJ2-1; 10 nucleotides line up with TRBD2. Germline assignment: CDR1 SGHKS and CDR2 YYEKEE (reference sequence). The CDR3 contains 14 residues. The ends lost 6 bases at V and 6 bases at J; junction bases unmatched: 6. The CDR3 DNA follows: TGTGCCAGCAACCTCCTAGCGGGAGCCAATGAGCAGTTCTTC. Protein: CASNLLAGANEQFF.

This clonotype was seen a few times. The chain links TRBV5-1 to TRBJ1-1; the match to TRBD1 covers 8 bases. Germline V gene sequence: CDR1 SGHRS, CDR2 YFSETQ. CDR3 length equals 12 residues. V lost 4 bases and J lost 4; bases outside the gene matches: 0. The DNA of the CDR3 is TGCGCCAGCAGCGACAGGGGCACTGAAGCTTTCTTT. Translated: CASSDRGTEAFF.

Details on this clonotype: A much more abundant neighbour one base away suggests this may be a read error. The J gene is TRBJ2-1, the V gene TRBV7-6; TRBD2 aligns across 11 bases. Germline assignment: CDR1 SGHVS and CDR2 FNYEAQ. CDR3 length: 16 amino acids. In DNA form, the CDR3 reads TGTGCCAGCAGCCGTATGACTAGCGGGATCTACAATGAGCAGTCCTTC. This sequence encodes CASSRMTSGIYNEQSF. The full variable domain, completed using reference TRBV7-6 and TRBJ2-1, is GAGVSQSPRYKVTKRGQDVALRCDPISGHVSLYWYRQALGQGPEFLTYFNYEAQQDKSGLPNDRFSAERPEGSISTLTIQRTEQRDSAMYRCASSRMTSGIYNEQSFGPGTRLTVL.

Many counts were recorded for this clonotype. DNA for the CDR3: TGTGCCAGCAGTTTATCGATAATAACAGGGAGTACCGGGGAGCTGTTTTTT. It translates to CASSLSIITGSTGELFF. The rearrangement links TRBV27 to TRBJ2-2; weak D call: TRBD1 (6 bases). The CDR3 runs to 17 residues. V lost 0 bases and J 5 bases, leaving 16 bases between the germline ends. Germline V gene data show CDR1 as MNHEY and CDR2 as SMNVEV (reference sequence).